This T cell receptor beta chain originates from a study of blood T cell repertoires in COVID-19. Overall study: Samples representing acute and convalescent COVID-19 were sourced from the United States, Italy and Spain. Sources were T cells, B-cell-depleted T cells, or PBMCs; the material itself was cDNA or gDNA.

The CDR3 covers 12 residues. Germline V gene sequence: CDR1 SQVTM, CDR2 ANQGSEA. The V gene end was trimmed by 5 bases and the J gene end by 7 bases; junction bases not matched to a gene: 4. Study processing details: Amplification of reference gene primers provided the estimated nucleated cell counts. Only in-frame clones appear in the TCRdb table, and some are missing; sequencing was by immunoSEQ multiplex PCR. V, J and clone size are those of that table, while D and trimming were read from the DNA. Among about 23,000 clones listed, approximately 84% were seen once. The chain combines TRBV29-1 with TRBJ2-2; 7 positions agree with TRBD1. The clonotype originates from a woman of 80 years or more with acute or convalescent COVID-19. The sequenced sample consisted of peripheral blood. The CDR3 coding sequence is TGCAGCGTTTTAACAGGGGACGGGGAGCTGTTTTTT. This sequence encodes CSVLTGDGELFF.